This T cell receptor (beta chain) was obtained from a study of T cells after posttransplantation cyclophosphamide. A marrow graft followed busulfan-fludarabine conditioning, with cyclophosphamide on days +3 and +4. Study-wide results and limits: Later post-transplant blood repertoires were often dominated by donor CD8+ memory clones. After PTCy, TRB diversity resembled that of CNI/methotrexate controls. TRB overlap between skin or GI tissue T cells and blood was limited.

Assay used: immunoSEQ multiplex PCR; TCRdb lists only in-frame clones, some missing. The sample was found to contain roughly 9,900 clones, and every one recurs. This clone was seen many times. Its matching antigen is unknown. J was trimmed by 14 bases and V by 4 bases; bases with no gene match: 9. CDR3 size: 14 residues. Germline V CDR1 and CDR2: SGHRS, YFSETQ. This specimen was PBMCs, taken after allogeneic stem cell transplant with posttransplant cyclophosphamide. The chain recombines TRBV5-1 with TRBJ2-1; 13 bases match TRBD2. This receptor was obtained from a female patient in her forties who received an allogeneic stem cell transplant from a related donor, was CMV-positive, and had no GVHD. Among the T cells, some may be from the graft donor. Here the CDR3 reads CASSQRTSGSLEFF. CDR3 DNA: TGCGCCAGCAGCCAAAGGACTAGCGGGAGTTTGGAGTTCTTC.